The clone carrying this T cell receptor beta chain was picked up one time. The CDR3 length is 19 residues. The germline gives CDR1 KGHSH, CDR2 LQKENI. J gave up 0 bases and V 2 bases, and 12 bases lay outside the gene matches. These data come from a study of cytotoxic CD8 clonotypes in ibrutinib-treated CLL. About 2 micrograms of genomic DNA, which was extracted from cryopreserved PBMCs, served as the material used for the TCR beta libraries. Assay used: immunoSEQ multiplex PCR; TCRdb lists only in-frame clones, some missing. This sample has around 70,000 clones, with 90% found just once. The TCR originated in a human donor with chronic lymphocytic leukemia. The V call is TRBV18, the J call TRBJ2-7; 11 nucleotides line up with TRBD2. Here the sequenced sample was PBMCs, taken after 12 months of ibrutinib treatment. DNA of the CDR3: TGTGCCAGCTCACCATTCCTAGGGACTAGCGGTGGGCCCTCCTACGAGCAGTACTTC. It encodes CASSPFLGTSGGPSYEQYF.